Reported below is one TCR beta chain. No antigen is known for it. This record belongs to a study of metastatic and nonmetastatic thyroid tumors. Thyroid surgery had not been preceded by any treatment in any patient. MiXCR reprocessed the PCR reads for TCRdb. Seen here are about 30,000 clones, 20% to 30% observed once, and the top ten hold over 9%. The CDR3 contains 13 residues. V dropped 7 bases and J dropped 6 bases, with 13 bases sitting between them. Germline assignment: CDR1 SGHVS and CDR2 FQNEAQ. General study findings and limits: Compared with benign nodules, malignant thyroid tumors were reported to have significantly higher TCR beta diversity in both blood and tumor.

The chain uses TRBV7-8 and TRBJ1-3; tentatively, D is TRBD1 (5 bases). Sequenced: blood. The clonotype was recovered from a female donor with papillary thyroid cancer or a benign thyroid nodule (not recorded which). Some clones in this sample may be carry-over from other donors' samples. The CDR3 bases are TGTGCCAGCATGGGACCGCACCAAAACACCATATATTTT. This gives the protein CASMGPHQNTIYF.